This T cell receptor (beta chain) was identified during a study of cytomegalovirus exposure and HLA in healthy donors. Study-wide points: Apparent HLA restriction characterized most CMV-associated TCR beta chains in a later analysis. The authors later linked a missense DCLRE1C variant to TCR beta V- and J-gene trimming.

Vbeta (60) and Jbeta (13) primers were used in the PCR. The assay was immunoSEQ multiplex PCR, and TCRdb's table has in-frame clones only and misses some. The sample has approximately 38,000 clones. CDR1 SGHRS and CDR2 YFSETQ come from the germline V gene. CDR3 length equals 15 residues. A note on this clone: Its antigen is unknown. A read error may account for a junction end that differs from germline.

This chain uses TRBV5-1 with TRBJ1-1; TRBD1 matches at 7 bases. Sequencing was carried out using PBMCs. This clonotype originated in a man aged 40-55 years in good health and CMV-seropositive. The chain's CDR3 is CASSLQGILNTEVFF. The DNA of the CDR3 is TGCGCCAGCAGCTTACAGGGGATCCTGAACACTGAAGTTTTCTTT. The variable domain in full, completed from reference TRBV5-1 and TRBJ1-1, reads KAGVTQTPRYLIKTRGQQVTLSCSPISGHRSVSWYQQTPGQGLQFLFEYFSETQRNKGNFPGRFSGRQFSNSRSEMNVSTLELGDSALYLCASSLQGILNTEVFFGQGTRLTVV.